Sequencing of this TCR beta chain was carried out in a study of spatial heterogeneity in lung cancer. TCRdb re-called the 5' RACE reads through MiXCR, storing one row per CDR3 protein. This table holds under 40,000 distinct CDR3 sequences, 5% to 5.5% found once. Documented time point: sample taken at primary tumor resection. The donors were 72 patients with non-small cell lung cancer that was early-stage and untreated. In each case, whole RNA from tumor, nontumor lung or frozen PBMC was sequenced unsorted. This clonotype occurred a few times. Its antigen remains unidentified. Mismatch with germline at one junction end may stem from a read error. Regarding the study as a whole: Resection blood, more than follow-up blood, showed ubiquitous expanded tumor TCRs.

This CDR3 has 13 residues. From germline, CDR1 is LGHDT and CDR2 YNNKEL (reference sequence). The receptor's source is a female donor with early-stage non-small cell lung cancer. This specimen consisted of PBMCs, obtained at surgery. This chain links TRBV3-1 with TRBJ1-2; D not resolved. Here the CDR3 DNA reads TGTACCAGCAGCCAAGTGGGAGCGGGCGGCTACACCTTC. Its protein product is CTSSQVGAGGYTF.